Each of the 21 T cell receptor beta chains below was sequenced from the same sample in a study of blood T cell repertoires in COVID-19. TCRdb's copy holds only in-frame clones and misses some; the assay was immunoSEQ multiplex PCR. Of about 400,000 clones in the sample, 70% to 90% are singletons; the top ten hold 1.5% to 2%. The sequenced sample consisted of PBMCs or T cells enriched from blood (not recorded which). The source is a woman aged 18-29 years with acute COVID-19.

V gene TRBV11-2 combines with J gene TRBJ2-7, with D tentatively TRBD2 (5 bases). The CDR3 loop spans 13 amino acids. Germline assignment: CDR1 SGHAT and CDR2 FQNNGV. V lost 7 bases and J 2 bases, leaving 12 bases between the germline ends. CDR3 bases: TGTGCCAGCACCACTCCGGGAACCTACGAGCAGTACTTC. Amino acids: CASTTPGTYEQYF.

The chain has TRBV19 and TRBJ1-5; no firm D call. The CDR3 consists of 13 residues. Germline V gives CDR1 LNHDA, CDR2 SQIVND (reference sequence). Trimming shortened V by 0 bases and J by 6 bases, and 6 bases separated the two germline ends. CDR3 region: CASSIEVSQPQHF. The CDR3 coding sequence is TGTGCCAGTAGTATAGAGGTTAGTCAGCCCCAGCATTTT.

This sequence joins TRBV28 and TRBJ2-5; 12 bases match TRBD2. Germline V lookup: CDR1 MDHEN, CDR2 SYDVKM. The CDR3 contains 16 residues. The ends lost 5 bases at V and 5 bases at J; junction bases unmatched: 9. DNA of the CDR3: TGTGCCAGCAGTGATACGCTAGCGGGGGGGAGGGAGACCCAGTACTTC. Protein product: CASSDTLAGGRETQYF.

The V gene is TRBV5-4, the J gene TRBJ1-2, with D unresolved. CDR3 length equals 13 residues. Germline CDR1 reads SGHNT; CDR2 reads YYREEE (reference sequence). V lost 0 bases to trimming and J lost 7 bases, with 10 bases between them. The CDR3 loop is CASSLDEAGGYTF. Written as DNA, the CDR3 is TGTGCCAGCAGCTTGGACGAGGCCGGTGGCTACACCTTC.

A single count supports this clone. The chain links TRBV5-1 to TRBJ2-3, with D possibly being TRBD2 (6 bases). The CDR3 is 18 residues long. With 3 bases removed from V and 2 bases from J, the gap between germline ends came to 22 bases. Germline CDR1 reads SGHRS; CDR2 reads YFSETQ. In DNA, the CDR3 is TGCGCCAGCAGCTCTTCCCCCGGGGGAACAAACCCCACAGATACGCAGTATTTT. Encoded protein: CASSSSPGGTNPTDTQYF. Drawing the rest from reference TRBV5-1 and TRBJ2-3, the complete variable domain is KAGVTQTPRYLIKTRGQQVTLSCSPISGHRSVSWYQQTPGQGLQFLFEYFSETQRNKGNFPGRFSGRQFSNSRSEMNVSTLELGDSALYLCASSSSPGGTNPTDTQYFGPGTRLTVL.

The chain is built from TRBV11-2 and TRBJ2-7; TRBD2 aligns across 7 bases. V lost 4 bases and J lost 2; bases outside the gene matches: 5. CDR3 size: 14 residues. Germline lookup yields CDR1 SGHAT and CDR2 FQNNGV. CDR3 nucleotide sequence: TGTGCCAGCAGCTCGGGACTACCTCCCTACGAGCAGTACTTC. Translated, it gives CASSSGLPPYEQYF.

The V and J genes are TRBV19 and TRBJ1-5, with a possible D match to TRBD1 (5 bases). CDR3 length: 15 amino acids. The V gene lost 8 bases and the J gene lost 9 bases, with 23 bases spanning the gap. Germline CDR1 LNHDA, CDR2 SQIVND (reference sequence). This CDR3 is CASLDRGGVSGPQHF. As DNA, the CDR3 is TGTGCCAGTTTAGATCGGGGGGGGGTGAGTGGGCCCCAGCATTTT.

V gene TRBV7-7 combines with J gene TRBJ2-1, with a weak D call TRBD2 (6 bases). Germline V CDR1 and CDR2: SSHAT, FNYEAQ (reference sequence). Trimming shortened V by 1 base and J by 7 bases, and 20 bases separated the two germline ends. The CDR3 runs 17 residues. The CDR3, as DNA: TGTGCCAGCAGCTTAGTGTCGGGGGAGGCATCAATAAATGAGCAGTTCTTC. Translation gives CASSLVSGEASINEQFF.

The chain employs TRBV27 and TRBJ2-3, with 7 bases lining up with TRBD1. Per the germline V gene, CDR1 is MNHEY and CDR2 is SMNVEV (reference sequence). Unmatched junction bases numbered 3, after V lost 7 bases and J lost 2 bases. CDR3 length equals 13 residues. CDR3 loop: CASKGTVTDTQYF. As DNA, the CDR3 is TGTGCCAGCAAAGGGACAGTCACAGATACGCAGTATTTT.

The rearrangement links TRBV27 to TRBJ2-1; 8 bases map to TRBD2. Germline V gives CDR1 MNHEY, CDR2 SMNVEV (reference sequence). After removal of 0 bases from V and 4 bases from J, the junction contained 2 bases not matched to a gene. This CDR3 contains 15 residues. DNA of the CDR3: TGTGCCAGCAGTTTATCAGCGGGAGCTTACAATGAGCAGTTCTTC. Residues: CASSLSAGAYNEQFF.

This sequence joins TRBV7-9 and TRBJ2-7; D might be TRBD1 (6 bases). The CDR3 runs 12 residues. Germline V gene lookup returns CDR1 SEHNR and CDR2 FQNEAQ (reference sequence). Trimming stripped 3 bases from V and 5 bases from J, with 8 bases between. This CDR3 reads CASSFEGDEQYF. The CDR3 DNA sequence: TGTGCCAGCAGCTTCGAGGGGGACGAGCAGTACTTC.

The chain is built from TRBV5-5 and TRBJ1-1, with no clear D. Germline lookup yields CDR1 SGHKS and CDR2 YYEKEE (reference sequence). Trimming took 7 bases from V and 5 from J, leaving 15 bases between them. The CDR3 consists of 13 residues. The CDR3 region is CASSRGGRTEAFF. The CDR3 bases are TGTGCCAGCTCTAGAGGCGGTAGGACTGAAGCTTTCTTT.

This clone showed up just once. This chain joins TRBV5-6 and TRBJ1-2; TRBD1 matches at 10 bases. J lost 4 bases, V lost 2 bases, and 8 bases had no gene match. Germline CDR1 reads SGHDT; CDR2 reads YYEEEE. The CDR3 has 16 amino acids. CDR3 in DNA: TGTGCCAGCAGCTTATCCGGGGACAGGGGTGGCTATGGCTACACCTTC. This gives the protein CASSLSGDRGGYGYTF. The whole variable domain, remainder taken from reference TRBV5-6 and TRBJ1-2, is DAGVTQSPTHLIKTRGQQVTLRCSPKSGHDTVSWYQQALGQGPQFIFQYYEEEERQRGNFPDRFSGHQFPNYSSELNVNALLLGDSALYLCASSLSGDRGGYGYTFGSGTRLTVV.

The table lists this clone with a few counts. The chain recombines TRBV10-1 with TRBJ2-7; 7 nucleotides match TRBD2. Germline CDR1 reads WNHNN; CDR2 reads SYGVQD (reference sequence). With V trimmed by 0 bases and J by 6 bases, 5 bases remained unmatched. CDR3 length: 14 residues. Here the CDR3 reads CASSESMIAGEQYF. The CDR3 bases are TGCGCCAGCAGTGAGTCGATGATAGCGGGCGAGCAGTACTTC.

The rearrangement links TRBV9 to TRBJ2-7; TRBD2 matches at 13 bases. With V trimmed by 3 bases and J by 2 bases, 2 bases remained unmatched. The germline V gene has CDR1 SGDLS and CDR2 YYNGEE. The CDR3 totals 15 residues. CDR3 in amino acids: CASSEGTSGAYEQYF. The CDR3 nucleotides read TGTGCCAGCAGCGAGGGGACTAGCGGGGCCTACGAGCAGTACTTC. The full variable domain, in which reference TRBV9 and TRBJ2-7 provide the parts outside the CDR3, is DSGVTQTPKHLITATGQRVTLRCSPRSGDLSVYWYQQSLDQGLQFLIQYYNGEERAKGNILERFSAQQFPDLHSELNLSSLELGDSALYFCASSEGTSGAYEQYFGPGTRLTVT.

This chain's CDR3 is CASSQGQGLNNSPLHF. The CDR3, as DNA: TGTGCCAGCAGCCAAGGACAGGGGTTAAATAATTCACCCCTCCACTTT. The rearrangement joins TRBV14 to TRBJ1-6; the match to TRBD1 covers 8 bases. CDR3 length: 16 residues. The germline CDR1 and CDR2 sequences are SGHDN and FVKESK. With 1 base clipped from V and 5 bases from J, the junction kept 4 bases outside the gene matches.

The CDR3 bases are TGTGCCAGCAGTCCGCCTAGCGGGGGGACCAATGAGCAGTTCTTC. This translates into CASSPPSGGTNEQFF. The chain is built from TRBV6-2 or TRBV6-3 and TRBJ2-1, with 11 positions matching TRBD2. The CDR3 has 15 amino acids. V shed 5 bases, J shed 6 bases, and the junction held 6 bases outside the gene matches. Germline V gene sequence: CDR1 MNHEY, CDR2 SVGEGT.

This clone appeared a few times. The chain combines TRBV7-2 with TRBJ2-1; 10 nucleotides align to TRBD2. This CDR3 spans 15 amino acids. V gave up 6 bases and J gave up 4 bases; unmatched junction bases: 6. In germline, CDR1 is SGHTA, CDR2 FQGNSA. CDR3 loop: CASRLAGVRYNEQFF. CDR3 DNA: TGTGCCAGCAGGCTAGCGGGAGTTAGGTACAATGAGCAGTTCTTC.

CDR3 residues: CASSPSSTGGVRYGYTF. As DNA, the CDR3 is TGTGCCAGCAGTCCCTCAAGTACAGGGGGCGTCCGTTATGGCTACACCTTC. This chain joins TRBV6-2 or TRBV6-3 and TRBJ1-2; 9 nucleotides line up with TRBD1. This CDR3 is built from 17 residues. The V and J ends lost 5 bases and 5 bases, in that order; junction bases with no gene match: 15. The germline gives CDR1 MNHEY, CDR2 SVGEGT.

The chain couples TRBV5-6 to TRBJ1-5; unclear D gene. From germline, CDR1 is SGHDT and CDR2 YYEEEE. Trimming removed 0 bases from V and 10 bases from J, with 17 bases in between. This CDR3 has 15 amino acids. The CDR3 is CASSLADLGRGPQHF. The CDR3 bases are TGTGCCAGCAGCTTGGCCGACCTGGGGAGAGGTCCCCAGCATTTT.

J is TRBJ2-7 and V is TRBV7-2; tentatively, D is TRBD1 (7 bases). CDR3 size: 15 residues. CDR1 and CDR2 (germline): SGHTA, FQGNSA. Deletions cut 5 bases from V and 3 bases from J, with 17 bases between. As DNA, the CDR3 is TGTGCCAGCAGCCCCCACGGAGGGGGCGACTACGAGCAGTACTTC. Its translation is CASSPHGGGDYEQYF.